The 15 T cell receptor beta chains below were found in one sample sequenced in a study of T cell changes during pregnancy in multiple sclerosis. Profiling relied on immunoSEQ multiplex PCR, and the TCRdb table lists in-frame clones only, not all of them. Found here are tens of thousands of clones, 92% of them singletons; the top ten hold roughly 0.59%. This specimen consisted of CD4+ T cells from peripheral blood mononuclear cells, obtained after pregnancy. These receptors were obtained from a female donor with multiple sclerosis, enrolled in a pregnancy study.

CDR3 sequence (DNA): TGTGCCATCAGTGAGAGACTAGCGGGTCTCACAGATACGCAGTATTTT. Protein: CAISERLAGLTDTQYF. The chain employs TRBV10-3 and TRBJ2-3, with 10 bases fitting TRBD2. Trimming removed 2 bases from V and 2 bases from J; junction bases left unmatched: 4. Germline V gene data show CDR1 as ENHRY and CDR2 as SYGVKD. The CDR3 consists of 16 residues.

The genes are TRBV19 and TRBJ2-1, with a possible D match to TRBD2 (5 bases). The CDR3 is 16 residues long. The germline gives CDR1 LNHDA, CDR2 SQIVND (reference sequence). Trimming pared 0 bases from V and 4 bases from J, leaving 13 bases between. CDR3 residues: CASSIDGGLSYNEQFF. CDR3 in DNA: TGTGCCAGTAGTATAGATGGAGGTTTAAGTTACAATGAGCAGTTCTTC. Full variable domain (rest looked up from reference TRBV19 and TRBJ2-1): DGGITQSPKYLFRKEGQNVTLSCEQNLNHDAMYWYRQDPGQGLRLIYYSQIVNDFQKGDIAEGYSVSREKKESFPLTVTSAQKNPTAFYLCASSIDGGLSYNEQFFGPGTRLTVL.

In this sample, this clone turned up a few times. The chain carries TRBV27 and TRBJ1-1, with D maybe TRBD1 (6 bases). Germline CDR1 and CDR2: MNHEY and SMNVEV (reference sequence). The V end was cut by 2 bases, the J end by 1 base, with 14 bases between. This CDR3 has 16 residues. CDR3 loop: CASSLTRRGWNTEAFF. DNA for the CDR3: TGTGCCAGCAGTTTAACTCGCAGGGGATGGAACACTGAAGCTTTCTTT.

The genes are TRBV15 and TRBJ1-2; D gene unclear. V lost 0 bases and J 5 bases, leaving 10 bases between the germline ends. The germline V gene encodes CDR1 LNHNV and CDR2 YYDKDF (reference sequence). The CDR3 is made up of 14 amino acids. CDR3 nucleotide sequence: TGTGCCACCAGCAGAGATCGGCGGATATATGGCTACACCTTC. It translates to CATSRDRRIYGYTF.

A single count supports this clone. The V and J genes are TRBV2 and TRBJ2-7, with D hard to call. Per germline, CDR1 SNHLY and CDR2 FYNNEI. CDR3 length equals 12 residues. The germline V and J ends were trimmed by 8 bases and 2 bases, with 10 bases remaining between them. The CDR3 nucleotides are TGTGCCAGCGCTGTGTGGCCCTACGAGCAGTACTTC. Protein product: CASAVWPYEQYF.

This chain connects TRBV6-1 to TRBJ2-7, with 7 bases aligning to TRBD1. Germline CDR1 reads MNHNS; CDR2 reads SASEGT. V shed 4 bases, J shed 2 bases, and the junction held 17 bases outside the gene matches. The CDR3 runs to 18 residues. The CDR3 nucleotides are TGTGCCAGCAGTGCTCGGTTTCCATCGAGGACAGGAGCCTACGAGCAGTACTTC. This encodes CASSARFPSRTGAYEQYF.

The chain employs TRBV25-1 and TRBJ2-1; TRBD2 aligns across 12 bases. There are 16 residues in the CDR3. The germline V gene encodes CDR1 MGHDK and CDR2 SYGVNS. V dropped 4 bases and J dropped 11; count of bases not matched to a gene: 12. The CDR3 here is CASSGQTSGSNSKQFF. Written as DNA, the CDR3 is TGTGCCAGCAGTGGGCAGACTAGCGGGAGTAATTCGAAGCAGTTCTTC.

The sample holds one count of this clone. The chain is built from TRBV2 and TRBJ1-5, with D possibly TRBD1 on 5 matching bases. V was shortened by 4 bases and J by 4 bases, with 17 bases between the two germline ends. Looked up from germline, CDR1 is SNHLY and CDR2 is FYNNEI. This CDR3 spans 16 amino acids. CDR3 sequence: CASSGIGTGVNQPQHF. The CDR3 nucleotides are TGTGCCAGCAGTGGAATTGGCACAGGTGTAAATCAGCCCCAGCATTTT.

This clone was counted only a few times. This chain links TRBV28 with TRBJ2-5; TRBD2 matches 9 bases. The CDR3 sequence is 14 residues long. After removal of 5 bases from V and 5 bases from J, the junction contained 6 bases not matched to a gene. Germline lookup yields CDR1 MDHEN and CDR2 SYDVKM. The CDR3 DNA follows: TGTGCCAGCAGTCTTAGCGGGAGCGGGGAGACCCAGTACTTC. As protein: CASSLSGSGETQYF.

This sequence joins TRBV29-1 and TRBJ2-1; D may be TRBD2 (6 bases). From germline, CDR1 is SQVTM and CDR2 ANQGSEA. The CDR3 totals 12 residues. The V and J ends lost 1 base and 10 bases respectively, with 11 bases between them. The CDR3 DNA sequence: TGCAGCGTTGAAGCGGGAGTCGGGGAGCAGTTCTTC. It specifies CSVEAGVGEQFF.

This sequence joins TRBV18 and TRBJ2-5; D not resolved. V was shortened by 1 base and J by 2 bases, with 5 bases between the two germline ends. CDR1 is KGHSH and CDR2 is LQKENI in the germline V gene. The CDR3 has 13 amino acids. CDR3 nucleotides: TGTGCCAGCTCACCACAGCAACAAGAGACCCAGTACTTC. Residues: CASSPQQQETQYF.

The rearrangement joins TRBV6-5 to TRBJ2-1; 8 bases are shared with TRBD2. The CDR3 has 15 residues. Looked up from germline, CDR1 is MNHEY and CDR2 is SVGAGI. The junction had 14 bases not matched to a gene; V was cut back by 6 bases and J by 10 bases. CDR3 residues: CASRTSGSWTAEQFF. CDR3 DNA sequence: TGTGCCAGCAGAACAAGCGGGAGTTGGACGGCGGAGCAGTTCTTC.

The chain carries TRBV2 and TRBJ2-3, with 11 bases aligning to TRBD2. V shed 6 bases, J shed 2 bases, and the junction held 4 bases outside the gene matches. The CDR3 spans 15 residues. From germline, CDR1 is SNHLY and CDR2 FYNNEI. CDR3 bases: TGTGCCAGCAGAATACTAGCGGGAGACACAGATACGCAGTATTTT. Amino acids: CASRILAGDTDTQYF.

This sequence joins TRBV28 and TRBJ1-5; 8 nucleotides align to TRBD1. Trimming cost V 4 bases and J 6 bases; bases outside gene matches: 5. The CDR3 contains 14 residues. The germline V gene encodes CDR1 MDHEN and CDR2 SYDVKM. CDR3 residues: CASSSSGGPQPQHF. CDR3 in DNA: TGTGCCAGCAGTTCCTCAGGGGGCCCTCAGCCCCAGCATTTT.

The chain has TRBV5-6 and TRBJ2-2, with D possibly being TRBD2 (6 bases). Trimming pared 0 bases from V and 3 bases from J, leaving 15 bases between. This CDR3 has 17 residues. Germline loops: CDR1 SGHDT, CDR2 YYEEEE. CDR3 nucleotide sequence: TGTGCCAGCAGCTTGGGGTACGGGAGCCAGGACACCGGGGAGCTGTTTTTT. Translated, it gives CASSLGYGSQDTGELFF.